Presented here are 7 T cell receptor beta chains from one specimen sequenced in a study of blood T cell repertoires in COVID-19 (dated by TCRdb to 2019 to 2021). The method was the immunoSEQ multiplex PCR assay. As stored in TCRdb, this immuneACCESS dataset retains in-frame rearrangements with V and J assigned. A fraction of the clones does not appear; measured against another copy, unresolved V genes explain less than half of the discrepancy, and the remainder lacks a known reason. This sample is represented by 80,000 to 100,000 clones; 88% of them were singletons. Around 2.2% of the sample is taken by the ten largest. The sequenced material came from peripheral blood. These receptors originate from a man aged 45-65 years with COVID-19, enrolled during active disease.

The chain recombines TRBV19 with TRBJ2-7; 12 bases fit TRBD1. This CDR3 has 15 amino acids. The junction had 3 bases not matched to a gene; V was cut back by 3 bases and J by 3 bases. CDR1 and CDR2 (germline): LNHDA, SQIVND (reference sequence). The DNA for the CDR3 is TGTGCCAGTAGTATTGGGACAGGGGGCTACTACGAGCAGTACTTC. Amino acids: CASSIGTGGYYEQYF.

In DNA form, the CDR3 reads TGTGCCAGCAGCTCCTCGGGCCCAGGACATGATGAGCAGTTCTTC. It translates to CASSSSGPGHDEQFF. The V and J genes are TRBV7-2 and TRBJ2-1; D perhaps matches TRBD1 (5 bases). V lost 4 bases, J lost 8 bases, and 18 bases lay in between. The germline gives CDR1 SGHTA, CDR2 FQGNSA. This CDR3 comprises 15 residues.

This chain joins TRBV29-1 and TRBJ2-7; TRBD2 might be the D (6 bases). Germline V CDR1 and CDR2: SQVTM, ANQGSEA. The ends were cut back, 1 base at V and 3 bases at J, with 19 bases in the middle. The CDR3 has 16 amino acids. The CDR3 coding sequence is TGCAGCGTTGAAGTCCAGGAGGGACGGCCGAACTACGAGCAGTACTTC. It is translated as CSVEVQEGRPNYEQYF.

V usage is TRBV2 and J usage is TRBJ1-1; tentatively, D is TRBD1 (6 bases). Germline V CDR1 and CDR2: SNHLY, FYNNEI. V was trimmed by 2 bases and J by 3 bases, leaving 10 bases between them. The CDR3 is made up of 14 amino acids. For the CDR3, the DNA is TGTGCCAGCAGTGAAACCGGGACACACACTGAAGCTTTCTTT. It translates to CASSETGTHTEAFF.

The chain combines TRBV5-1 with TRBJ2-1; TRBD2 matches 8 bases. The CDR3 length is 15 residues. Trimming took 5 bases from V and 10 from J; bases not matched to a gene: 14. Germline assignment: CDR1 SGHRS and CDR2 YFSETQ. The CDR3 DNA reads TGCGCCAGCAGTCCCGGGGGGGCTGATGCAAGGGAGCAGTTCTTC. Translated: CASSPGGADAREQFF. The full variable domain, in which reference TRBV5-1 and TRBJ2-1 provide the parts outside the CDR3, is KAGVTQTPRYLIKTRGQQVTLSCSPISGHRSVSWYQQTPGQGLQFLFEYFSETQRNKGNFPGRFSGRQFSNSRSEMNVSTLELGDSALYLCASSPGGADAREQFFGPGTRLTVL.

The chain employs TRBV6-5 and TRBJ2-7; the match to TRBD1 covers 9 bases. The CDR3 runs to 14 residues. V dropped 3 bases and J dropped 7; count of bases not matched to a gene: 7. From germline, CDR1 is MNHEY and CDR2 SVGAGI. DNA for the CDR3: TGTGCCAGCAGTTATAACAGGGGGCTGGGAGAGCAGTACTTC. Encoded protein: CASSYNRGLGEQYF.

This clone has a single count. The DNA of the CDR3 is TGTGCCTTCACACACGGGACAGGGAACACTGAAGCTTTCTTT. It codes for CAFTHGTGNTEAFF. This sequence joins TRBV30 and TRBJ1-1; 8 nucleotides line up with TRBD1. The V gene's germline CDR1 is GTSNPN and CDR2 SVGIG (reference sequence). The CDR3 runs to 14 residues. V lost 7 bases, J lost 1 base, and 8 bases stayed unmatched.